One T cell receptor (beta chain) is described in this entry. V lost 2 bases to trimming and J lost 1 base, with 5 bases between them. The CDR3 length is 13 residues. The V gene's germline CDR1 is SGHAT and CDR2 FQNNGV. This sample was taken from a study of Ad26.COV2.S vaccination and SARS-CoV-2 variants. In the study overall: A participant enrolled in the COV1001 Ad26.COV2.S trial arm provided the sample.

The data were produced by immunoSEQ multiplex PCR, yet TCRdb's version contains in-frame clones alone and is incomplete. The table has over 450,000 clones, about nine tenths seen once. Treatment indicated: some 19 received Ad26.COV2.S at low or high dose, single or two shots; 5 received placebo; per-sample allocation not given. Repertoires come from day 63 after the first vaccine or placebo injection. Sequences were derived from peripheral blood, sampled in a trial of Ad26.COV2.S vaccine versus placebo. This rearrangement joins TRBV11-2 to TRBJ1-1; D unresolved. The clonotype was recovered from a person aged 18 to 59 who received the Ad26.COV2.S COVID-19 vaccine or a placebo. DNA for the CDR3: TGTGCCAGCAGCTTAACCCGGAACACTGAAGCTTTCTTT. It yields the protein CASSLTRNTEAFF.